One and the same sample provided the 18 T cell receptor beta chains below, sequenced in a study of blood T cells in healthy people across ages (dated by TCRdb to the mid-2010s). The library came from 5' RACE. TCRdb names Illumina HiSeq 2500 as the instrument used. The second PCR ran for roughly 7 to 12 cycles and used a J-beta primer mix along with a sample-barcoded 5' primer. The raw public reads went through TCRdb reprocessing: fastp at Q25, MiXCR clone calling, in-frame beta chains kept. Rows matching on CDR3 protein sequence are summarized as one entry with the most common DNA and genes. This sample is represented by some 1.6 million distinct CDR3 sequences; roughly 32% of them were singletons. About 10% of the sample rests with the top ten. Sequenced material: blood. The receptors shown here come from a woman in her twenties or thirties in good health.

This clonotype was observed a few times. The CDR3 DNA reads as TGTGCCTGGGGGAAAACGTACGAGCAGTACTTC. Amino acid sequence: CAWGKTYEQYF. The chain combines TRBV30 with TRBJ2-7; no reliable D call. The CDR3 runs 11 residues. Trimming pared 5 bases from V and 4 bases from J, leaving 9 bases between. The germline gives CDR1 GTSNPN, CDR2 SVGIG (reference sequence). Drawing the rest from reference TRBV30 and TRBJ2-7, the complete variable domain is SQTIHQWPATLVQPVGSPLSLECTVEGTSNPNLYWYRQAAGRGLQLLFYSVGIGQISSEVPQNLSASRPQDRQFILSSKKLLLSDSGFYLCAWGKTYEQYFGPGTRLTVT.

This clonotype has only a few counts. This chain connects TRBV11-2 to TRBJ1-5; TRBD1 aligns across 8 bases. Germline V gives CDR1 SGHAT, CDR2 FQNNGV. The length of the CDR3 is 13 residues. The ends lost 5 bases at V and 7 bases at J; junction bases unmatched: 4. The CDR3 sequence: CASSKDRVQPQHF. CDR3 sequence (DNA): TGTGCCAGCAGCAAGGACAGGGTGCAGCCCCAGCATTTT.

The chain uses TRBV5-1 and TRBJ1-2; D is perhaps TRBD1 (5 bases). CDR3 length: 14 residues. Between the trimmed V and J ends, which lost 3 bases and 7 bases, there was a span of 16 bases. The germline V gene has CDR1 SGHRS and CDR2 YFSETQ. The DNA for the CDR3 is TGCGCCAGCAGCTCGGGACGGGGAATCTTTGGCTACACCTTC. It yields the protein CASSSGRGIFGYTF. Full variable domain (missing parts from reference TRBV5-1 and TRBJ1-2): KAGVTQTPRYLIKTRGQQVTLSCSPISGHRSVSWYQQTPGQGLQFLFEYFSETQRNKGNFPGRFSGRQFSNSRSEMNVSTLELGDSALYLCASSSGRGIFGYTFGSGTRLTVV.

The chain uses TRBV6-1 and TRBJ2-7; D might be TRBD2 (6 bases). Germline CDR1 reads MNHNS; CDR2 reads SASEGT. CDR3 size: 15 residues. Trimming removed 4 bases at V and 0 bases at J, with 13 bases between. The CDR3 region is CASSVLASSSYEQYF. CDR3 sequence (DNA): TGTGCCAGCAGTGTTCTAGCGTCGAGCTCCTACGAGCAGTACTTC.

A note on this clonotype: Given a much more abundant clone one base away, this may be a read error. The chain employs TRBV29-1 and TRBJ2-1; no clear D gene. Germline V gene sequence: CDR1 SQVTM, CDR2 ANQGSEA. The CDR3 spans 12 residues. In DNA, the CDR3 is TGCAGCGTTGACCTTAAATCCAATGAGCAGGTCTTC. It translates to CSVDLKSNEQVF.

The genes are TRBV18 and TRBJ2-1, with 12 bases matching TRBD2. The germline V gene has CDR1 KGHSH and CDR2 LQKENI. CDR3 length: 14 amino acids. J gave up 8 bases and V 10 bases, and 9 bases lay outside the gene matches. CDR3 sequence: CANSRGLAGYEQFF. The CDR3 DNA follows: TGTGCCAACTCGAGAGGACTAGCGGGATATGAGCAGTTCTTC.

This clonotype came up a few times. A read error may produce the germline difference seen at one junction end. The chain recombines TRBV5-6 with TRBJ2-1; 9 nucleotides line up with TRBD2. The CDR3 covers 15 residues. CDR1 and CDR2 from the germline V gene are SGHDT and YYEEEE. CDR3: CASSLEREAYNEQFF. The CDR3, as DNA: TGTGCCAGCAGTTTGGAGCGGGAGGCATACAATGAGCAGTTCTTC.

This chain uses TRBV30 with TRBJ1-2; D gene uncertain. Trimming removed 3 bases at V and 3 bases at J, with 8 bases between. The length of the CDR3 is 12 residues. Germline V gene sequence: CDR1 GTSNPN, CDR2 SVGIG (reference sequence). The CDR3 DNA sequence: TGTGCCTGGAGGATAGGGCACTATGGCTACACCTTC. Residues: CAWRIGHYGYTF.

The gene calls are TRBV11-2 and TRBJ2-3, with TRBD2 identical over 12 bases. With 2 bases clipped from V and 6 bases from J, the junction kept 9 bases outside the gene matches. The CDR3 totals 17 residues. Germline V CDR1 and CDR2: SGHAT, FQNNGV. CDR3 DNA: TGTGCCAGCAGCTTAAGTCTAGCGGGGGGGCCAGGGGATACGCAGTATTTT. Translating it yields CASSLSLAGGPGDTQYF.

In this sample, this clonotype turned up many times. The rearrangement uses TRBV3-1 and TRBJ2-1, with a weak D call TRBD1 (7 bases). The germline V and J ends were trimmed by 0 bases and 4 bases, with 10 bases remaining between them. The CDR3 is 15 amino acids. Looked up from germline, CDR1 is LGHDT and CDR2 is YNNKEL (reference sequence). In DNA, the CDR3 is TGTGCCAGCAGCCAAGATGCGGGACAGTACAATGAGCAGTTCTTC. Amino acid sequence: CASSQDAGQYNEQFF.

This clonotype came up a few times. The gene calls are TRBV9 and TRBJ2-5; 8 positions match TRBD2. The CDR3 length is 15 residues. The germline gives CDR1 SGDLS, CDR2 YYNGEE. J lost 2 bases, V lost 3 bases, and 6 bases had no gene match. The CDR3 sequence is CASSAHGGEQETQYF. The CDR3 DNA reads TGTGCCAGCAGCGCCCACGGGGGGGAACAAGAGACCCAGTACTTC. Filled out from reference TRBV9 and TRBJ2-5, the complete variable domain reads DSGVTQTPKHLITATGQRVTLRCSPRSGDLSVYWYQQSLDQGLQFLIQYYNGEERAKGNILERFSAQQFPDLHSELNLSSLELGDSALYFCASSAHGGEQETQYFGPGTRLLVL.

The chain couples TRBV21-1 to TRBJ2-4; whether TRBD2, the table's D call, matches the DNA was not checked. TRBJ2-7 matches the DNA end more closely, so the J call is doubtful. TRBV21-1 is recorded as a pseudogene. The CDR3 is 18 amino acids. In nucleotides, the CDR3 is TGTGTCAGCAGCATCATTGCCCAGGGACTAGCGGGAGTATCCGAGCAGTACTTC. Translating gives CVSSIIAQGLAGVSEQYF.

This clonotype was seen a few times. The V and J genes are TRBV28 and TRBJ2-3; D is unresolved. From germline, CDR1 is MDHEN and CDR2 SYDVKM. The CDR3 length is 14 residues. V was clipped by 5 bases and J by 2 bases, with 11 bases between them. The CDR3 DNA is TGTGCCAGCAGTCTGCCCTTTGACACAGATACGCAGTATTTT. Translating gives CASSLPFDTDTQYF.

The genes are TRBV5-1 and TRBJ2-3, with a tentative D call TRBD1 (6 bases). Germline assignment: CDR1 SGHRS and CDR2 YFSETQ. The CDR3 is made up of 15 amino acids. V was trimmed by 2 bases and J by 6 bases, leaving 16 bases between them. The CDR3 region is CASSFGTDSPDTQYF. The CDR3 region has the DNA TGCGCCAGCAGCTTTGGGACGGACAGCCCGGATACGCAGTATTTT.

In this sample, this clonotype turned up a few times. This chain connects TRBV3-1 to TRBJ1-2; D may be TRBD1 (5 bases). The V gene lost 5 bases and the J gene lost 8 bases, with 15 bases spanning the gap. The germline V gene has CDR1 LGHDT and CDR2 YNNKEL (reference sequence). The CDR3 runs 13 residues. In DNA form, the CDR3 reads TGTGCCAGCAGCAACCGGGGGGACCTGGGCTACACCTTC. It codes for CASSNRGDLGYTF.

This clonotype occurred a few times. The rearrangement joins TRBV7-2 to TRBJ2-7, with TRBD2 identical over 15 bases. Looked up from germline, CDR1 is SGHTA and CDR2 is FQGNSA. The CDR3 totals 16 residues. J lost 5 bases, V lost 4 bases, and 6 bases had no gene match. CDR3: CASSSGTSGGPDEQYF. The DNA of the CDR3 is TGTGCCAGCAGCTCTGGGACTAGCGGGGGGCCCGACGAGCAGTACTTC.

About this clonotype itself: This could be a read error, since a much larger clone is one nucleotide away. J is TRBJ2-5 and V is TRBV3-1; no firm D call. Germline assignment: CDR1 LGHDT and CDR2 YNNKEL (reference sequence). The CDR3 extends over 11 amino acids. As DNA, the CDR3 is TGTACCAGCAGCCAAGTGGAGACCCAGTACTTC. Its protein is CTSSQVETQYF.

Of note for this clonotype: The final CDR3 position lacks the conserved phenylalanine or tryptophan, pointing to a likely read error. The chain recombines TRBV9 with TRBJ2-7; the match to TRBD1 covers 7 bases. The CDR3 runs 14 residues. In germline, CDR1 is SGDLS, CDR2 YYNGEE. The V segment lost 4 bases and the J segment 2 bases; nucleotides outside the gene matches: 6. The CDR3 DNA follows: TGTGCCAGCAGCTCAAGTGACAGGGCCTACGAGCAGTACTCC. Its protein product is CASSSSDRAYEQYS.